The rows below give T cell receptor beta chains drawn from one sample of a study of CD8 T cells in ankylosing spondylitis. TCRdb reanalysed the 5' RACE reads using MiXCR and keeps one entry per CDR3 protein. Among 25,000 to 35,000 distinct CDR3 sequences listed, about 7.2% were seen once. Sequenced sample: blood, either unsorted or a sorted T cell fraction (not recorded which). The receptors derive from a male donor with ankylosing spondylitis or in good health (not recorded which). Both conserved end residues are part of each CDR3. D genes are given only for firm matches. Clone size, where shown, is once, few, many, or a class for clones that have expanded.

>TRBJ2-1|TRBV12-3/TRBV12-4|TRBD2|many
TGTGCCAGCAGTCCTCGACTAGCGGGAGGGTACAATGAGCAGTTCTTC
CASSPRLAGGYNEQFF
>TRBJ2-1|TRBV24-1|TRBD2|many
TGTGCCACCAGTGATCCCTCCCGCCATCCTTCTCTAGCGGGAGGGCCCTACAATGAGCAGTTCTTC
CATSDPSRHPSLAGGPYNEQFF
>TRBJ2-1|TRBV29-1|TRBD1|many
TGCAGCGTTGTATACGGACAGGGTTACAATGAGCAGTTCTTC
CSVVYGQGYNEQFF
>TRBJ2-3|TRBV5-1|TRBD1|medium-sized
TGCGCCAGCAGCGGGGGACAGTCGACAGATACGCAGTATTTT
CASSGGQSTDTQYF
>TRBJ1-1|TRBV5-5|TRBD1|many
TGTGCCAGCAGCATGTTACAGGGGGCTCTCACTGAAGCTTTCTTT
CASSMLQGALTEAFF
>TRBJ2-2|TRBV12-3/TRBV12-4|.|many
TGTGCCAGCAGTGCAACCGGACTTACCGGGGAGCTGTTTTTT
CASSATGLTGELFF
>TRBJ2-1|TRBV15|.|.
TGTGCCACCAGCCTCCGGGAGAGATACAATGAGCAGTTCTTC
CATSLRERYNEQFF
>TRBJ2-2|TRBV12-3/TRBV12-4|.|many
TGTGCCAGCAGTTTAAAGAGGGAGCTGTTTTTT
CASSLKRELFF
>TRBJ2-1|TRBV20-1|TRBD2|many
TGCAGTGCTAGGACGGTTGAAGAGCGGGAGGTTGAGCAGTTCTTC
CSARTVEEREVEQFF
>TRBJ2-7|TRBV20-1|TRBD1|many
TGCAGTGCTTCCCGGGACAGCCTCGGCTACGAGCAGTACTTC
CSASRDSLGYEQYF
>TRBJ1-5|TRBV5-5|.|many
TGTGCCAGCAGCTTGGCCCCACTCCCCGGGCAGCCCCAGCATTTT
CASSLAPLPGQPQHF
>TRBJ1-4|TRBV5-1|.|many
TGCGCCAGCAGCTTGGTGGGGGCCGCTAATGAAAAACTGTTTTTT
CASSLVGAANEKLFF
>TRBJ2-1|TRBV20-1|.|many
TGCAGTGCTAGTTCAGGCGGGACCTACAATGAGCAGTTCTTC
CSASSGGTYNEQFF
>TRBJ2-1|TRBV5-1|TRBD2|many
TGCGCCAGCAGGGAGCGGGAGGCCTCCTACAATGAGCAGTTCTTC
CASREREASYNEQFF
>TRBJ2-7|TRBV28|.|few
TGTGCCAGCAGCTCATTATGGACCGCGTCCTACGAGCAGTACTTC
CASSSLWTASYEQYF
>TRBJ1-4|TRBV7-8|.|many
TGTGCCAGCAGCTTCCTTGTGCGGGGGGCGGGTGAAAAACTGTTTTTT
CASSFLVRGAGEKLFF
>TRBJ1-6|TRBV10-3|.|many
TGTGCCATCAAAGGGGAGATAAGTTCACCCCTCCACTTT
CAIKGEISSPLHF
>TRBJ1-1|TRBV20-1|TRBD1|many
TGCAGTGCTAGAGAGGGGCCGGGACAGTTGAACACTGAAGCTTTCTTT
CSAREGPGQLNTEAFF
>TRBJ2-7|TRBV3-1|TRBD1|medium-sized
TGTGCCAGCAGCCAAGGCGGACAGGGAGTCTACGAGCAGTACTTC
CASSQGGQGVYEQYF
>TRBJ2-4|TRBV3-1|.|many
TGTGCCAGCAGCCAAGTTCCCTCCAGTCCAGCCAAAAACATTCAGTACTTC
CASSQVPSSPAKNIQYF
>TRBJ2-4|TRBV20-1|.|many
TGCAGTCCCCGGGGAGGATTGGTCAAAAACATTCAGTACTTC
CSPRGGLVKNIQYF
>TRBJ2-2|TRBV20-1|TRBD1|many
TGCAGTGCTCCTCGACAGGGTTTCCCTACCGGGGAGCTGTTTTTT
CSAPRQGFPTGELFF
>TRBJ2-1|TRBV29-1|.|.
TGCAGCTCAAGCGCGGGACTCCCAGAGCAGTTCTTC
CSSSAGLPEQFF
>TRBJ2-2|TRBV7-3|.|.
TGTGCCAGCAGCTTAACCACCGGGGAGCTGTTTTTT
CASSLTTGELFF
>TRBJ2-1|TRBV18|.|.
TGTGCCAGCTCACCAGGAGGGGTTCACTACAATGAGCAGTTCTTC
CASSPGGVHYNEQFF
>TRBJ2-1|TRBV21-1|.|.
TGTGCCAGCAGTAGGAACGGGAGCCCAGGGGAGCAGTTCTTC
CASSRNGSPGEQFF
>TRBJ2-7|TRBV5-5|.|many
TGTGCCAGCAGCTCCCCTTCCTACGAGCAGTACTTC
CASSSPSYEQYF
>TRBJ1-1|TRBV19|.|many
TGTGCCAGTAGTAACGGGCCTGCAGGGACTGAAGCTTTCTTT
CASSNGPAGTEAFF
>TRBJ2-7|TRBV7-9|TRBD1|many
TGTGCCAGCAGCACGGGACAGGGGTACTCGCAGTACTTC
CASSTGQGYSQYF
>TRBJ1-1|TRBV20-1|TRBD1|many
TGCAGTGCTGAGCGTGGGACAGGAGGCACTGAAGCTTTCTTT
CSAERGTGGTEAFF
>TRBJ2-1|TRBV20-1|TRBD2|many
TGCAGTGCTACCCCCAGCGGGGGCCCTTATGAGCAGTTCTTC
CSATPSGGPYEQFF
>TRBJ2-1|TRBV9|.|.
TGTGCCAGCAGCGTAGCCACTCGAGGCAATGAGCAGTTCTTC
CASSVATRGNEQFF
>TRBJ2-3|TRBV2|TRBD2|many
TGTGCCAGCACTGGACTAGCGGGGCGCACAGATACGCAGTATTTT
CASTGLAGRTDTQYF
>TRBJ1-2|TRBV29-1|TRBD1|many
TGCAGCGTTGGCCCCGGGACAGCAACGGGCTATGGCTACACCTTC
CSVGPGTATGYGYTF
>TRBJ2-7|TRBV20-1|.|many
TGCAGTGCTTCGCCTGAGTCTGGGTACGAGCAGTACTTC
CSASPESGYEQYF
>TRBJ2-3|TRBV7-9|.|.
TGTGCCAGCAGCTTAGGGGTCCCAGGCGCGGCAGATACGCAGTATTTT
CASSLGVPGAADTQYF
>TRBJ2-1|TRBV29-1|TRBD2|medium-sized
TGCAGCGTTTCCGGGACTAGTCTATACAATGAGCAGTTCTTC
CSVSGTSLYNEQFF
>TRBJ1-2|TRBV12-3/TRBV12-4|TRBD1|many
TGTGCCAGCACCCAAGTGCAGGGGGTTCCCTATGGCTACACCTTC
CASTQVQGVPYGYTF
>TRBJ2-1|TRBV5-5|.|few
TGTGCCATCAGCCCTGGACTCGCGGCGAGGAATGAGCAGTTCTTC
CAISPGLAARNEQFF
>TRBJ2-1|TRBV20-1|.|many
TGCAGTGCTAGAGATAGGGGGGGGGGCTTGTACAATGAGCAGTTCTTC
CSARDRGGGLYNEQFF
>TRBJ2-1|TRBV2|.|many
TGTGCCAGCAGTGAAGGGCCTGACTGGGGGCCCTCCTACAATGAGCAGTTCTTC
CASSEGPDWGPSYNEQFF
>TRBJ2-2|TRBV20-1|TRBD1|many
TGCAGTGCTAAAGACAGGGGAGCGGGCGGGGAGCTGTTTTTT
CSAKDRGAGGELFF
>TRBJ2-1|TRBV5-1|TRBD2|.
TGCGCCAGCAGCTTGAGGTACGCGGGAGCGCACAATGAGCAGTTCTTC
CASSLRYAGAHNEQFF
>TRBJ2-7|TRBV15|TRBD1|many
TGTGCCACCAGCAGAAAAGCGGGACAGGGCCCCTACGAGCAGTACTTC
CATSRKAGQGPYEQYF
>TRBJ2-1|TRBV19|TRBD2|few
TGTGCCAGTAGTATACAACTAGCGGGAGGGCAGCAGTTCTTC
CASSIQLAGGQQFF
>TRBJ1-6|TRBV20-1|.|many
TGCAGCCCTTCACCCCTCCACTTT
CSPSPLHF
>TRBJ2-5|TRBV6-1|.|.
TGTGCCAGCAGTGAAGCAGGGATCCAAGAGACCCAGTACTTC
CASSEAGIQETQYF
>TRBJ2-1|TRBV20-1|.|many
TGCAGTGCAACCAAGGGACAAAACAATGAGCAGTTCTTC
CSATKGQNNEQFF
>TRBJ2-4|TRBV10-2|.|many
TGCGCCAGCCGCTTAGCCAAAAACATTCAGTACTTC
CASRLAKNIQYF
>TRBJ1-5|TRBV9|TRBD1|many
TGTGCCAGCAGCGACACAGGGGGGCAGCCCCAGCATTTT
CASSDTGGQPQHF
>TRBJ2-7|TRBV29-1|.|few
TGCAGCGCATCGACAGATTTCTACGAGCAGTACTTC
CSASTDFYEQYF
>TRBJ1-5|TRBV12-3/TRBV12-4|.|many
TGTGCCAGCACATTGCCGGGTCAGCCCCAGCATTTT
CASTLPGQPQHF
>TRBJ2-5|TRBV5-1|TRBD2|many
TGCGCCAGCAGCCCGTCGACTAGCGGGAGAGATGAGACCCAGTACTTC
CASSPSTSGRDETQYF
>TRBJ2-5|TRBV29-1|TRBD2|many
TGCAGCGTTGGAGAGGGAGGGGAGACCCAGTACTTC
CSVGEGGETQYF
>TRBJ2-3|TRBV12-3/TRBV12-4|.|many
TGTGCCAGCCAGTTCGATACGCAGTATTTT
CASQFDTQYF